Shown below are 15 T cell receptor beta chains from a single sample sequenced in a study of T-cell memory formation after mild COVID-19. One entry per CDR3 protein, called by TCRdb with MiXCR from the 5' RACE reads. Of roughly 350,000 distinct CDR3 sequences detected, around 20% appear once; the ten largest clones hold around an eighth. Sequencing was carried out using PBMCs or a T cell subset sorted from them (not recorded which). All receptors derive from an adult woman who had mild COVID-19 (a few samples of this study predate the infection). Cell type and time point are not known.

A few counts support this clonotype. The chain links TRBV20-1 to TRBJ2-3; D call uncertain. Germline V gene sequence: CDR1 DFQATT, CDR2 SNEGSKA (reference sequence). The V and J ends lost 0 bases and 4 bases respectively, with 11 bases between them. The CDR3 sequence is 14 residues long. The CDR3 loop is CSARDSKASDTQYF. DNA for the CDR3: TGCAGTGCTAGAGATTCTAAAGCGTCAGATACGCAGTATTTT.

There are a few counts of this clonotype. The gene calls are TRBV7-2 and TRBJ1-1; D is unresolved. The V gene lost 4 bases and the J gene lost 7 bases, with 19 bases spanning the gap. There are 15 residues in the CDR3. CDR1 and CDR2 from the germline V gene are SGHTA and FQGNSA. The CDR3, as DNA: TGTGCCAGCAGCTCTCGGGATTTTGGACGGATTGAAGCTTTCTTT. Amino acids: CASSSRDFGRIEAFF. The entire variable domain, with the rest obtained from reference TRBV7-2 and TRBJ1-1, is as follows: GAGVSQSPSNKVTEKGKDVELRCDPISGHTALYWYRQSLGQGLEFLIYFQGNSAPDKSGLPSDRFSAERTGGSVSTLTIQRTQQEDSAVYLCASSSRDFGRIEAFFGQGTRLTVV.

This chain joins TRBV5-6 and TRBJ2-1; TRBD1 matches at 7 bases. V lost 4 bases to trimming and J lost 2 bases; unmatched junction nucleotides: 3. There are 14 residues in the CDR3. Germline V gives CDR1 SGHDT, CDR2 YYEEEE. The CDR3 DNA reads as TGTGCCAGCAGCATCGACAGGGCCTACAATGAGCAGTTCTTC. This gives the protein CASSIDRAYNEQFF.

The chain combines TRBV5-1 with TRBJ1-2; possible D gene TRBD1, 5 bases. The V and J ends lost 6 bases and 7 bases respectively, with 19 bases between them. The V gene's germline CDR1 is SGHRS and CDR2 YFSETQ. The CDR3 sequence is 14 residues long. CDR3 sequence (DNA): TGCGCCAGCAAGGGGATGGGTCAAAAGGTTGGCTACACCTTC. This encodes CASKGMGQKVGYTF.

J is TRBJ1-2 and V is TRBV19, with D uncertain. Germline assignment: CDR1 LNHDA and CDR2 SQIVND (reference sequence). V lost 7 bases and J lost 5, with 23 bases in between. The length of the CDR3 is 16 residues. CDR3 amino acids: CASNGPGQLDLYGYTF. CDR3 in DNA: TGTGCCAGTAATGGTCCCGGGCAGCTCGATCTTTATGGCTACACCTTC.

The chain has TRBV6-6 and TRBJ2-1; 15 bases agree with TRBD2. J lost 5 bases, V lost 1 base, and 3 bases had no gene match. This CDR3 region has 17 residues. Germline V CDR1 and CDR2: MNHNY, SVGAGI (reference sequence). The CDR3 is CASSYLGLAGGHNEQFF. The CDR3 region has the DNA TGTGCCAGCAGTTACTTGGGACTAGCGGGAGGTCACAATGAGCAGTTCTTC.

Only a few counts were recorded for this clonotype. The chain recombines TRBV7-7 with TRBJ2-3; D uncertain. CDR3 length: 13 residues. Trimming pared 5 bases from V and 4 bases from J, leaving 10 bases between. Germline V CDR1 and CDR2: SSHAT, FNYEAQ (reference sequence). The CDR3 protein is CASSPYNADTQYF. The CDR3 region has the DNA TGTGCCAGCAGCCCTTATAACGCAGATACGCAGTATTTT.

In this sample, this clonotype turned up a few times. As DNA, the CDR3 is TGCAGCGTTGATGGGGCGGGGAGCACAGATACGCAGTATTTT. Protein product: CSVDGAGSTDTQYF. This rearrangement joins TRBV29-1 to TRBJ2-3; the D gene is possibly TRBD2 (6 bases). Germline V CDR1 and CDR2: SQVTM, ANQGSEA. V dropped 3 bases and J dropped 0 bases, with 10 bases sitting between them. The CDR3 covers 14 residues.

This clonotype was seen only a few times. The CDR3 ends on some other residue instead of the conserved phenylalanine or tryptophan, so this is likely a read error. No DNA is shown, since the ends of the CDR3 on it are uncertain; the CDR3 is the one TCRdb lists. This CDR3 reads CSVLDSGQPT. This chain uses TRBV29-1 with TRBJ2-3; the DNA was not used to check the table's D call, TRBD2. The CDR3 length equals 10 residues, ends included. Germline V gene sequence: CDR1 SQVTM, CDR2 ANQGSEA.

This clonotype has just a few counts. The rearrangement joins TRBV29-1 to TRBJ2-1; D perhaps matches TRBD2 (5 bases). The CDR3 contains 14 residues. Germline V CDR1 and CDR2: SQVTM, ANQGSEA. V was clipped by 6 bases and J by 2 bases, with 14 bases between them. The CDR3 spells CSVQAGNAYNEQFF. DNA for the CDR3: TGCAGCGTCCAGGCCGGGAATGCCTACAATGAGCAGTTCTTC.

This clonotype was seen more than once but under ten times. This sequence joins TRBV5-6 and TRBJ2-7; the D is unclear. The CDR3 totals 14 residues. Germline values: CDR1 SGHDT, CDR2 YYEEEE. The V end was cut by 1 base, the J end by 6 bases, with 14 bases between. CDR3: CASSLPWGFGEQYF. In DNA form, the CDR3 reads TGTGCCAGCAGCTTGCCTTGGGGTTTCGGCGAGCAGTACTTC.

V usage is TRBV7-9 and J usage is TRBJ2-3; tentatively, D is TRBD1 (6 bases). The germline V gene has CDR1 SEHNR and CDR2 FQNEAQ (reference sequence). This CDR3 has 15 residues. Trimming stripped 5 bases from V and 5 bases from J, with 17 bases between. CDR3 nucleotide sequence: TGTGCCAGCAGCCCGGTGGGGCAGGGGATAGATACGCAGTATTTT. It codes for CASSPVGQGIDTQYF.

This clonotype came up a few times. The genes are TRBV7-2 and TRBJ2-3, with TRBD2 matching 7 bases. J was trimmed by 5 bases and V by 3 bases; bases with no gene match: 8. The CDR3 spans 15 residues. Germline CDR1 is SGHTA and CDR2 is FQGNSA. The CDR3 DNA follows: TGTGCCAGCAGCTTTAGCGGGCGGGAGAAAGATACGCAGTATTTT. The encoded protein is CASSFSGREKDTQYF.

This chain connects TRBV4-1 to TRBJ1-2; 7 nucleotides agree with TRBD1. The germline V gene has CDR1 MGHRA and CDR2 YSYEKL. The CDR3 length is 12 residues. The CDR3 DNA reads as TGCGCTGCAGGGGGGGAGAACTATGGCTACACCTTC. Protein product: CAAGGENYGYTF.

The chain recombines TRBV29-1 with TRBJ2-1; a weak D match, TRBD2 (6 bases). V was cut by 4 bases and J by 10 bases, with 11 bases left in between. Germline V CDR1 and CDR2: SQVTM, ANQGSEA. This CDR3 comprises 11 residues. This chain's CDR3 is CSVARRGEQFF. The DNA of the CDR3 is TGCAGCGTTGCTCGTCGGGGGGAGCAGTTCTTC.